The next 18 T cell receptor beta chains were all read from a single sample in a study of blood T cells in healthy people across ages. Next came a second PCR, run for roughly 6 to 11 cycles, which used a sample-barcoded 5' primer along with a J-beta primer mix. One entry per CDR3 protein, called by TCRdb with MiXCR from the 5' RACE reads. The sample yields over a million distinct CDR3 sequences, about 40% seen once. Sequencing was performed on blood. These receptors came from a woman younger than 35 in good health.

The rearrangement joins TRBV3-1 to TRBJ2-7, with unresolved D. V gave up 2 bases and J gave up 3 bases, with 11 bases separating them. The CDR3 runs 14 residues. Germline V gives CDR1 LGHDT, CDR2 YNNKEL (reference sequence). CDR3 sequence reads: CASSQNIGYYEQYF. CDR3 bases: TGTGCCAGCAGCCAAAATATCGGTTACTACGAGCAGTACTTC.

The chain joins TRBV5-1 to TRBJ1-4; TRBD1 aligns across 7 bases. This CDR3 contains 15 residues. The germline V gene has CDR1 SGHRS and CDR2 YFSETQ. J lost 2 bases, V lost 4 bases, and 5 bases had no gene match. In DNA form, the CDR3 reads TGCGCCAGCAGCGTGAGGGGGCCTACTAATGAAAAACTGTTTTTT. As protein: CASSVRGPTNEKLFF.

The chain links TRBV10-1 to TRBJ1-1, with a tentative D call TRBD1 (5 bases). Germline values: CDR1 WNHNN, CDR2 SYGVQD (reference sequence). The CDR3 covers 13 residues. V lost 5 bases and J lost 6, with 13 bases in between. For the CDR3, the DNA is TGCGCCAGCAGTAGTCCAGGGACCCCTGAAGCTTTCTTT. Translated, it gives CASSSPGTPEAFF.

The CDR3, as DNA: TGTGCCAGCAGCTCCCACTCGTTACGGGACAGGGGCCTGGACTATGGCTACACCTTC. Protein product: CASSSHSLRDRGLDYGYTF. The V gene is TRBV7-9, the J gene TRBJ1-2; 10 bases are shared with TRBD1. Germline CDR1 is SEHNR and CDR2 is FQNEAQ (reference sequence). The trim removed 4 bases at V and 3 bases at J, leaving 17 bases unmatched. The CDR3 runs to 19 residues.

This clonotype has just a few counts. This chain uses TRBV29-1 with TRBJ2-5, with 10 bases aligning to TRBD2. Germline V gives CDR1 SQVTM, CDR2 ANQGSEA. V lost 3 bases to trimming and J lost 4 bases; unmatched junction nucleotides: 11. This CDR3 region has 16 residues. CDR3 DNA sequence: TGCAGCGTTGAGGGGGCTAGCGGGAGCAGGTCAGAGACCCAGTACTTC. Protein product: CSVEGASGSRSETQYF.

This chain uses TRBV21-1 with TRBJ2-5; TRBD2 reflects the table's D call only, with no check against the DNA. TRBV21-1 is a pseudogene. The CDR3 sequence is 16 residues long. CDR3 DNA sequence: TGTGCCAGCAGCAAAAGTAGAAGCGGGTGGAACAATGAGCAGTACTTC. This gives the protein CASSKSRSGWNNEQYF.

The chain joins TRBV28 to TRBJ2-7, with D perhaps being TRBD1 or TRBD2 (6 bases each). Germline CDR1 MDHEN, CDR2 SYDVKM. This CDR3 spans 11 amino acids. Deletions cut 6 bases from V and 10 bases from J, with 13 bases between. CDR3 sequence reads: CASSSWGAQYF. The CDR3 coding sequence is TGTGCCAGCAGCTCATGGGGGGCACAGTACTTC.

This chain uses TRBV7-9 with TRBJ2-7; 11 bases match TRBD1. This CDR3 has 18 residues. Germline V gene lookup returns CDR1 SEHNR and CDR2 FQNEAQ (reference sequence). V lost 5 bases, J lost 3 bases, and 15 bases stayed unmatched. Here the CDR3 DNA reads TGTGCCAGCAGCGCGATTCTAGGCCGGGACAGGGGGATCTACGAGCAGTACTTC. Its protein product is CASSAILGRDRGIYEQYF. Full variable domain (rest looked up from reference TRBV7-9 and TRBJ2-7): DTGVSQNPRHKITKRGQNVTFRCDPISEHNRLYWYRQTLGQGPEFLTYFQNEAQLEKSRLLSDRFSAERPKGSFSTLEIQRTEQGDSAMYLCASSAILGRDRGIYEQYFGPGTRLTVT.

V is TRBV10-3 and J is TRBJ2-7; D is perhaps TRBD2 (5 bases). CDR1 ENHRY and CDR2 SYGVKD come from the germline V gene. This CDR3 has 14 residues. V shed 3 bases and J shed 10 bases, with 19 bases lying between them. The CDR3 DNA follows: TGTGCCATCAGTGAAGGAGGCCCGCTCGGGCTCCAGTACTTC. Translating gives CAISEGGPLGLQYF.

This clonotype was counted a few times. This chain connects TRBV5-1 to TRBJ2-3; the D is unclear. Trimming took 2 bases from V and 0 from J, leaving 10 bases between them. This CDR3 comprises 15 residues. The germline V gene has CDR1 SGHRS and CDR2 YFSETQ. CDR3 nucleotides: TGCGCCAGCAGCTTTGGACGCTCTAGCACAGATACGCAGTATTTT. It translates to CASSFGRSSTDTQYF.

This rearrangement joins TRBV6-2 or TRBV6-3 to TRBJ2-7; 9 positions agree with TRBD1. The V gene end was trimmed by 5 bases and the J gene end by 7 bases; junction bases not matched to a gene: 9. Germline assignment: CDR1 MNHEY and CDR2 SVGEGT. The CDR3 is 14 amino acids. The CDR3 DNA is TGTGCCAGCAGTCGGACAGGGGTCGGCAATGAGCAGTACTTC. Amino acids: CASSRTGVGNEQYF.

The rearrangement uses TRBV5-1 and TRBJ2-7, with TRBD1 as a possible D gene (6 bases). The DNA end is a closer match to TRBJ2-5, so the J assignment may be wrong. Germline values: CDR1 SGHRS, CDR2 YFSETQ. The CDR3 is 14 residues long. CDR3 protein: CASSPKTGKGTQYF. The CDR3 DNA reads as TGCGCCAGCAGCCCTAAGACAGGAAAAGGGACCCAGTACTTC.

This clonotype was found a few times. This sequence joins TRBV6-1 and TRBJ2-7; tentative D call: TRBD2 (5 bases). Germline V gene data show CDR1 as MNHNS and CDR2 as SASEGT. This CDR3 has 15 residues. The V and J ends lost 6 bases and 0 bases respectively, with 15 bases between them. CDR3 bases: TGTGCCAGCAGACTTAACTCGGGAAGCTCCTACGAGCAGTACTTC. This translates into CASRLNSGSSYEQYF.

The chain joins TRBV6-1 to TRBJ2-7; TRBD1 matches at 9 bases. The V gene's germline CDR1 is MNHNS and CDR2 SASEGT. Unmatched junction bases numbered 8, after V lost 8 bases and J lost 3 bases. The CDR3 has 14 residues. The CDR3 DNA follows: TGTGCCAGCCCAGGACAGGGGCATAACTACGAGCAGTACTTC. It is translated as CASPGQGHNYEQYF.

This clonotype was counted a few times. The CDR3 is CASSPLDRSDTQYF. In DNA, the CDR3 is TGTGCCAGCAGTCCTCTGGACAGGAGCGATACGCAGTATTTT. The chain uses TRBV27 and TRBJ2-3; 7 bases are a match to TRBD1. Germline CDR1 MNHEY, CDR2 SMNVEV (reference sequence). The CDR3 contains 14 residues. Unmatched junction bases numbered 8, after V lost 5 bases and J lost 6 bases.

V and J are TRBV2 and TRBJ2-5; D is unresolved. V gave up 10 bases and J gave up 4 bases, with 16 bases separating them. Germline V gene data show CDR1 as SNHLY and CDR2 as FYNNEI. The CDR3 is made up of 13 amino acids. CDR3 in DNA: TGTGCCACCTTCCCCGAGCCCGGAGAGACCCAGTACTTC. The encoded protein is CATFPEPGETQYF.

The chain uses TRBV6-2 or TRBV6-3 and TRBJ2-3; TRBD2 agrees at 10 bases. Per the germline V gene, CDR1 is MNHEY and CDR2 is SVGEGT. The CDR3 length is 17 residues. J lost 0 bases, V lost 4 bases, and 7 bases had no gene match. The CDR3 DNA is TGTGCCAGCAGTTCTTGGACTAGCGGAATTAGCACAGATACGCAGTATTTT. Translating gives CASSSWTSGISTDTQYF.

This clonotype was seen a few times. This chain connects TRBV29-1 to TRBJ1-2; TRBD1 is a possible D gene (6 bases). V was shortened by 7 bases and J by 2 bases, with 14 bases between the two germline ends. This CDR3 is 13 amino acids long. CDR1 is SQVTM and CDR2 is ANQGSEA in the germline V gene. This chain's CDR3 is CSAITGTNYGYTF. Here the CDR3 DNA reads TGCAGCGCGATAACCGGGACAAACTATGGCTACACCTTC.